Listed below are T cell receptor beta chains from one sample, sequenced in a study of CD8+CD57+ T cells in acquired aplastic anemia. TCRdb analysed the reads with MiXCR anew, one entry per CDR3 protein. The table lists about 95,000 distinct CDR3 sequences, roughly two thirds of them singletons, with 65% in the top ten. Source material: sorted CD4+, CD8+, or CD8+CD57+ T cells (not recorded which) from PBMCs. These receptors were obtained from a human donor with aplastic anemia. Each CDR3 is given with its conserved first and last residue. Each record gives: V gene, J gene, CDR3 protein.

v_gene: TRBV20-1; j_gene: TRBJ2-1; CDR3aa: CSARATSGGTNEQFF
v_gene: TRBV3-1; j_gene: TRBJ2-3; CDR3aa: CASSQDPSGRASDTQYF
v_gene: TRBV5-1; j_gene: TRBJ2-7; CDR3aa: CASSLVARGYEQYF
v_gene: TRBV19; j_gene: TRBJ2-7; CDR3aa: CASSTSWTGGYEQYF
v_gene: TRBV7-9; j_gene: TRBJ2-7; CDR3aa: CASSSPRATGELYEQYF
v_gene: TRBV6-1; j_gene: TRBJ2-7; CDR3aa: CASSTFSALGSYEQYF
v_gene: TRBV5-1; j_gene: TRBJ2-7; CDR3aa: CASSWAGEGGYEQYF
v_gene: TRBV5-6; j_gene: TRBJ2-7; CDR3aa: CASSLAADPFEQYF
v_gene: TRBV7-8; j_gene: TRBJ2-7; CDR3aa: CASSPDRPYEQYF
v_gene: TRBV10-3; j_gene: TRBJ1-2; CDR3aa: CASVNRDRGYTF
v_gene: TRBV20-1; j_gene: TRBJ2-3; CDR3aa: CSARDSTGGIGQYF
v_gene: TRBV2; j_gene: TRBJ1-1; CDR3aa: CASSLRHENTEAFF
v_gene: TRBV7-9; j_gene: TRBJ2-5; CDR3aa: CASSSATGVLETQYF
v_gene: TRBV29-1; j_gene: TRBJ2-1; CDR3aa: CSVPGASGYNEQFF
v_gene: TRBV2; j_gene: TRBJ1-2; CDR3aa: CASSEEQGGYGYTF
v_gene: TRBV24-1; j_gene: TRBJ1-2; CDR3aa: CATSDPTGGYYGYTF
v_gene: TRBV7-8; j_gene: TRBJ2-2; CDR3aa: CASSLGTGRTGELFF